The 30 T cell receptor beta chains below all came from one sample that was sequenced in a study of Ad26.COV2.S vaccination and SARS-CoV-2 variants. Some clones are missing from TCRdb's copy, which holds only in-frame ones; the method was immunoSEQ multiplex PCR. The data show over 250,000 clones, about 89% seen once. Indicated treatment: roughly 20 received Ad26.COV2.S at low or high dose, single or two shots; about 5 received placebo; per-sample allocation not given. Day 63 after the first injection of vaccine or placebo was the sampling time. The input for sequencing was peripheral blood, taken in a trial of Ad26.COV2.S vaccine versus placebo. Receptor source: a person aged 18-60 years who received the Ad26.COV2.S COVID-19 vaccine or a placebo.

The table lists this clone with a count of one. The chain uses TRBV2 and TRBJ1-1; no clear D. Germline V lookup: CDR1 SNHLY, CDR2 FYNNEI. V was trimmed by 6 bases and J by 1 base, leaving 9 bases between them. This CDR3 region has 13 residues. CDR3 sequence: CASSSFWNTEAFF. CDR3 in DNA: TGTGCCAGCAGCTCCTTCTGGAACACTGAAGCTTTCTTT. The variable domain in full, completed from reference TRBV2 and TRBJ1-1, reads EPEVTQTPSHQVTQMGQEVILRCVPISNHLYFYWYRQILGQKVEFLVSFYNNEISEKSEIFDDQFSVERPDGSNFTLKIRSTKLEDSAMYFCASSSFWNTEAFFGQGTRLTVV.

This clone was observed a single time. The chain carries TRBV6-1 and TRBJ1-1; D possibly corresponds to TRBD1 (6 bases). CDR1 and CDR2 from the germline V gene are MNHNS and SASEGT. The CDR3 has 13 residues. V was cut by 3 bases and J by 6 bases, with 11 bases left in between. In DNA form, the CDR3 reads TGTGCCAGCAGTGACGCCTGGGGGCCTGAAGCTTTCTTT. It specifies CASSDAWGPEAFF.

The V call is TRBV4-1, the J call TRBJ2-3; TRBD2 might be the D (5 bases). This CDR3 contains 16 residues. CDR1 and CDR2 (germline): MGHRA, YSYEKL. V lost 4 bases and J lost 2, with 16 bases in between. The CDR3 nucleotides read TGCGCCAGCAGCCCCCAAGAGGGTATAATCACAGATACGCAGTATTTT. Translation gives CASSPQEGIITDTQYF.

For this clone: The identical CDR3 is also encoded by other nucleotide sequences in the sample. The V gene is TRBV30, the J gene TRBJ1-5; D possibly corresponds to TRBD1 (5 bases). With 0 bases removed from V and 6 bases from J, the gap between germline ends came to 12 bases. This CDR3 is 14 amino acids long. Germline V gene data show CDR1 as GTSNPN and CDR2 as SVGIG (reference sequence). The CDR3 protein is CAWSVGQGRQPQHF. CDR3 sequence (DNA): TGTGCCTGGAGTGTAGGGCAGGGACGTCAGCCCCAGCATTTT. The entire variable domain, with the rest obtained from reference TRBV30 and TRBJ1-5, is as follows: SQTIHQWPATLVQPVGSPLSLECTVEGTSNPNLYWYRQAAGRGLQLLFYSVGIGQISSEVPQNLSASRPQDRQFILSSKKLLLSDSGFYLCAWSVGQGRQPQHFGDGTRLSIL.

This sequence joins TRBV7-9 and TRBJ2-3; D may be TRBD2 (7 bases). The CDR3 spans 16 residues. V was pared by 5 bases and J by 5 bases, with 20 bases between. The germline CDR1 and CDR2 sequences are SEHNR and FQNEAQ (reference sequence). The CDR3 sequence is CASSPSRGGTEDTQYF. CDR3 in DNA: TGTGCCAGCAGCCCCTCTAGGGGGGGGACCGAAGATACGCAGTATTTT.

The chain carries TRBV6-2 or TRBV6-3 and TRBJ1-2; 8 bases match TRBD1. The CDR3 has 13 residues. The J segment lost 3 bases and the V segment lost 4 bases, leaving 1 base of the junction unmatched. Germline assignment: CDR1 MNHEY and CDR2 SVGEGT. CDR3 bases: TGTGCCAGCAGTTCGACAGGGGACTATGGCTACACCTTC. Translation: CASSSTGDYGYTF.

The genes are TRBV7-2 and TRBJ2-3, with D possibly being TRBD2 (6 bases). This CDR3 has 14 amino acids. Looked up from germline, CDR1 is SGHTA and CDR2 is FQGNSA. V was shortened by 2 bases and J by 8 bases, with 14 bases between the two germline ends. The CDR3 region has the DNA TGTGCCAGCAGCTTATCCCGGGAGCAGGGTACGCAGTATTTT. Protein product: CASSLSREQGTQYF.

The rearrangement uses TRBV7-2 and TRBJ2-5, with D possibly TRBD1 on 6 matching bases. Trimming took 1 base from V and 1 from J, leaving 13 bases between them. The CDR3 has 16 residues. CDR1 and CDR2 from the germline V gene are SGHTA and FQGNSA. This CDR3 is CASSLGGPGAQETQYF. CDR3 sequence (DNA): TGTGCCAGCAGCTTAGGAGGTCCAGGGGCCCAAGAGACCCAGTACTTC.

V gene TRBV10-3 combines with J gene TRBJ2-7, with D possibly TRBD1 on 6 matching bases. Germline CDR1 is ENHRY and CDR2 is SYGVKD. This CDR3 is 15 amino acids long. Trimming pared 4 bases from V and 6 bases from J, leaving 19 bases between. CDR3 residues: CAISAIRLARGEQYF. The CDR3 DNA is TGTGCCATCAGTGCGATCAGGCTAGCCAGGGGCGAGCAGTACTTC.

This chain links TRBV3-1 (or the pseudogene TRBV3-2) with TRBJ2-1; 10 bases are a match to TRBD1. CDR1 is LGHDT and CDR2 is YNNKEL in the germline V gene (reference sequence). The CDR3 length is 15 residues. V was pared by 5 bases and J by 4 bases, with 5 bases of the junction left unmatched. CDR3 sequence: CASSYGTGVYNEQFF. The CDR3, as DNA: TGTGCCAGCAGCTACGGGACAGGGGTTTACAATGAGCAGTTCTTC.

The chain combines TRBV25-1 with TRBJ1-6; TRBD1 might be the D (5 bases). Trimming cost V 3 bases and J 7 bases, with 10 bases left between them. Germline lookup yields CDR1 MGHDK and CDR2 SYGVNS. The CDR3 contains 14 residues. The CDR3 region is CASSEAGPNSPLHF. CDR3 sequence (DNA): TGTGCCAGCAGTGAGGCGGGGCCCAATTCACCCCTCCACTTT.

J is TRBJ1-6 and V is TRBV7-2; 7 positions match TRBD1. The CDR3 loop spans 16 amino acids. Germline CDR1 and CDR2: SGHTA and FQGNSA. Trimming at V came to 2 bases and at J to 9 bases, leaving 10 bases not matched to a gene. The CDR3 sequence is CASSLFPGGIGSPLHF. The CDR3 region has the DNA TGTGCCAGCAGCTTATTTCCAGGGGGAATAGGTTCACCCCTCCACTTT.

The chain employs TRBV19 and TRBJ2-3; 8 bases are shared with TRBD2. CDR1 LNHDA and CDR2 SQIVND come from the germline V gene (reference sequence). The junction had 8 bases not matched to a gene; V was cut back by 6 bases and J by 6 bases. The CDR3 consists of 14 residues. The DNA of the CDR3 is TGTGCCAGTAGCGCCCGGGGGGGGTTGGATACGCAGTATTTT. This sequence encodes CASSARGGLDTQYF.

Points on this clone: This same CDR3 is encoded by further DNA sequences in the sample. This chain connects TRBV6-1 to TRBJ2-3, with TRBD1 matching over 8 bases. V lost 3 bases, J lost 4 bases, and 3 bases stayed unmatched. The CDR3 runs to 14 residues. Germline values: CDR1 MNHNS, CDR2 SASEGT. The CDR3 reads CASSDQTGADTQYF. In DNA form, the CDR3 reads TGTGCCAGCAGTGACCAGACAGGGGCAGATACGCAGTATTTT.

J is TRBJ2-2 and V is TRBV5-1; TRBD2 aligns across 12 bases. CDR3 size: 17 residues. Germline values: CDR1 SGHRS, CDR2 YFSETQ. V lost 4 bases, J lost 1 base, and 5 bases stayed unmatched. DNA for the CDR3: TGCGCCAGCAGCCCAGGGACTAGCGGGTTGAACACCGGGGAGCTGTTTTTT. This gives the protein CASSPGTSGLNTGELFF.

The chain is built from TRBV30 and TRBJ1-3; D not resolved. Trimming pared 2 bases from V and 4 bases from J, leaving 12 bases between. Looked up from germline, CDR1 is GTSNPN and CDR2 is SVGIG (reference sequence). The CDR3 is made up of 14 amino acids. The CDR3 protein is CAWSPRGSGNTIYF. CDR3 in DNA: TGTGCCTGGAGTCCGCGGGGAAGCGGAAACACCATATATTTT. The entire variable domain, with the rest obtained from reference TRBV30 and TRBJ1-3, is as follows: SQTIHQWPATLVQPVGSPLSLECTVEGTSNPNLYWYRQAAGRGLQLLFYSVGIGQISSEVPQNLSASRPQDRQFILSSKKLLLSDSGFYLCAWSPRGSGNTIYFGEGSWLTVV.

This sequence joins TRBV4-3 and TRBJ1-1; D ambiguous. Germline V CDR1 and CDR2: LGHNA, YSLEER. The V end lost 4 bases, the J end lost 1 base, and 7 bases lay between the germline ends. The CDR3 is 13 amino acids. CDR3 residues: CASSPRENTEAFF. As DNA, the CDR3 is TGCGCCAGCAGCCCCCGGGAGAACACTGAAGCTTTCTTT.

The chain carries TRBV7-9 and TRBJ1-2; unclear D gene. This CDR3 has 15 amino acids. Germline V gene data show CDR1 as SEHNR and CDR2 as FQNEAQ (reference sequence). V was pared by 1 base and J by 0 bases, with 9 bases between. The CDR3 spells CASSLGPATNYGYTF. The CDR3 DNA reads as TGTGCCAGCAGCTTAGGGCCAGCGACTAACTATGGCTACACCTTC. Looking up the rest from reference TRBV7-9 and TRBJ1-2 gives the full variable domain: DTGVSQNPRHKITKRGQNVTFRCDPISEHNRLYWYRQTLGQGPEFLTYFQNEAQLEKSRLLSDRFSAERPKGSFSTLEIQRTEQGDSAMYLCASSLGPATNYGYTFGSGTRLTVV.

The V call is TRBV27, the J call TRBJ1-1, with a weak D call TRBD1 (6 bases). V lost 6 bases to trimming and J lost 1 base, with 15 bases between them. CDR3 size: 15 residues. The germline CDR1 and CDR2 sequences are MNHEY and SMNVEV (reference sequence). For the CDR3, the DNA is TGTGCCAGCAGAATAACAGGGTTAGGGAACACTGAAGCTTTCTTT. Its translation: CASRITGLGNTEAFF.

The chain recombines TRBV7-9 with TRBJ2-7; D might be TRBD2 (6 bases). Trimming removed 7 bases at V and 3 bases at J, with 10 bases between. The germline V gene has CDR1 SEHNR and CDR2 FQNEAQ (reference sequence). There are 12 residues in the CDR3. The CDR3 nucleotides read TGTGCCAGCACATACGGGGGCTACGAGCAGTACTTC. Translation: CASTYGGYEQYF.

The rearrangement links TRBV23-1 to TRBJ1-2; 10 bases match TRBD1. TRBV23-1 is given ORF status, its function remaining uncertain. The CDR3 is 20 amino acids. J lost 4 bases, V lost 4 bases, and 21 bases had no gene match. The CDR3: CASSPTQTGTGVARGYGYTF. The CDR3 DNA is TGCGCCAGCAGTCCAACACAAACCGGGACAGGGGTGGCTCGGGGCTATGGCTACACCTTC.

The chain has TRBV9 and TRBJ1-1; D is unresolved. The germline V gene encodes CDR1 SGDLS and CDR2 YYNGEE. The V and J ends lost 0 bases and 1 base respectively, with 13 bases between them. The CDR3 consists of 16 residues. CDR3 protein: CASSVAGLRGNTEAFF. In DNA form, the CDR3 reads TGTGCCAGCAGCGTAGCTGGCCTCCGGGGGAACACTGAAGCTTTCTTT.

This clone appeared once. This chain uses TRBV9 with TRBJ1-4, with D unclear. Germline assignment: CDR1 SGDLS and CDR2 YYNGEE. The germline V and J ends were trimmed by 4 bases and 5 bases, with 18 bases remaining between them. This CDR3 contains 16 residues. CDR3 DNA sequence: TGTGCCAGCAGCTTCAGTCACAGTGGTCAAAATGAAAAACTGTTTTTT. Translating it yields CASSFSHSGQNEKLFF.

The V call is TRBV5-1, the J call TRBJ1-1; TRBD1 matches at 7 bases. CDR1 and CDR2 (germline): SGHRS, YFSETQ. Trimming removed 4 bases from V and 5 bases from J; junction bases left unmatched: 8. CDR3 length: 14 amino acids. The CDR3 region has the DNA TGCGCCAGCAGCCCCGACAGGGAGGGAACTGAAGCTTTCTTT. It is translated as CASSPDREGTEAFF.

The rearrangement joins TRBV6-2 or TRBV6-3 to TRBJ2-3, with D possibly TRBD1 on 7 matching bases. CDR3 length equals 15 residues. Germline V gene lookup returns CDR1 MNHEY and CDR2 SVGEGT. V was cut by 0 bases and J by 4 bases, with 11 bases left in between. The CDR3 bases are TGTGCCAGCAGTTACTCGACAGGGAGGCCAGATACGCAGTATTTT. Protein: CASSYSTGRPDTQYF.

In regard to this clone: This CDR3 is also generated by other DNA sequences in the sample. This sequence joins TRBV7-2 and TRBJ2-1, with unresolved D. The germline V and J ends were trimmed by 1 base and 3 bases, with 7 bases remaining between them. CDR3 length equals 14 residues. The germline gives CDR1 SGHTA, CDR2 FQGNSA. CDR3 DNA: TGTGCCAGCAGCTTAGGGCCTAGCTACAATGAGCAGTTCTTC. Translation gives CASSLGPSYNEQFF.

The chain links TRBV18 to TRBJ2-7; D is unresolved. Germline V CDR1 and CDR2: KGHSH, LQKENI. This CDR3 has 17 residues. V lost 0 bases, J lost 0 bases, and 15 bases lay in between. The DNA of the CDR3 is TGTGCCAGCTCACCACCGAAGGCTCCTGTGACCTCCTACGAGCAGTACTTC. Amino acid sequence: CASSPPKAPVTSYEQYF.

The chain combines TRBV12-3 or TRBV12-4 with TRBJ2-1, with D unresolved. The CDR3 covers 11 residues. V lost 3 bases to trimming and J lost 8 bases, with 5 bases between them. CDR3 DNA: TGTGCCAGCAGTTTTGCGTATGAGCAGTTCTTC. It is translated as CASSFAYEQFF.

The chain carries TRBV7-2 and TRBJ2-7, with 8 bases lining up with TRBD1. Per germline, CDR1 SGHTA and CDR2 FQGNSA. CDR3 size: 14 residues. Unmatched junction bases numbered 5, after V lost 5 bases and J lost 2 bases. In DNA, the CDR3 is TGTGCCAGCAGCACTTACAGGGGGACCTACGAGCAGTACTTC. Its translation is CASSTYRGTYEQYF.

The rearrangement uses TRBV7-8 and TRBJ2-7, with D perhaps being TRBD1 or TRBD2 (5 bases each). Germline lookup yields CDR1 SGHVS and CDR2 FQNEAQ. Trimming pared 0 bases from V and 2 bases from J, leaving 17 bases between. This CDR3 is 17 amino acids long. As DNA, the CDR3 is TGTGCCAGCAGCTTAGCAGATGGGACGGGGAGTCCCTACGAGCAGTACTTC. Translated, it gives CASSLADGTGSPYEQYF.